This T cell receptor beta chain derives from a study of CXCR3-negative and CXCR3-positive naive CD8 T cells. Findings and limits, study-wide: Partly lower CXCR3 expression followed cryopreservation, and most assays relied on fresh PBMCs. TRB CDR3 properties served as the basis for inferring TCR strength, and surface CD5 was comparable between naive subsets. Similarly elevated diversity marked both naive subsets, with memory CD8+ cells showing far lower diversity.

A note on this clonotype: The antigen remains unidentified.

The method, 5' RACE with UMI labels, was used to prepare the TRB cDNA libraries. From its re-call of the 5' RACE reads, TCRdb lists each CDR3 protein once, without DNA. The sample data list fewer than 60,000 distinct CDR3 sequences. The sample was memory CD8+ T cells from blood. The source is a human donor in good health. Some clones in this sample may be carry-over from other donors' samples.

CDR3 amino acids: CASSLDLAGIYGYTF. The chain links TRBV5-1 to TRBJ1-2. This CDR3 spans 15 amino acids. CDR1 and CDR2 from the germline V gene are SGHRS and YFSETQ. The full variable domain, in which reference TRBV5-1 and TRBJ1-2 provide the parts outside the CDR3, is KAGVTQTPRYLIKTRGQQVTLSCSPISGHRSVSWYQQTPGQGLQFLFEYFSETQRNKGNFPGRFSGRQFSNSRSEMNVSTLELGDSALYLCASSLDLAGIYGYTFGSGTRLTVV.